These T cell receptor beta chains were read from a single sample in a study of T cell responses to AZD1222 COVID-19 vaccine. TCRdb's copy holds only in-frame clones and misses some; the assay was immunoSEQ multiplex PCR. Of 150,000 to 200,000 clones listed, 85% to 95% are singletons. This specimen consisted of peripheral blood, obtained 28 days after the second AZD1222 dose. These receptors came from an adult who received the AZD1222 COVID-19 vaccine. Each CDR3 is given with its conserved first and last residue. The D gene is left open where the match is weak. Not all rows give a size; the values are once, few, many and, for expanded clones, a class.

D	J	size	V	CDR3	DNA
NA	TRBJ2-7	few	TRBV12-3/TRBV12-4	CASSPLGYEQYF	TGTGCCAGCAGTCCCCTGGGCTACGAGCAGTACTTC
TRBD1	TRBJ2-1	NA	TRBV12-3/TRBV12-4	CASSRGTGGRQFF	TGTGCCAGCAGCCGGGGGACAGGGGGCCGTCAGTTCTTC
NA	TRBJ1-3	few	TRBV5-1	CASSDQGAGNTIYF	TGCGCCAGCAGCGACCAGGGTGCTGGAAACACCATATATTTT
NA	TRBJ1-1	NA	TRBV27	CASSLRGGTEAFF	TGTGCCAGCAGTTTAAGGGGCGGAACTGAAGCTTTCTTT
NA	TRBJ2-5	once	TRBV2	CASSDGGLMETQYF	TGTGCCAGCAGTGACGGGGGGCTTATGGAGACCCAGTACTTC
NA	TRBJ2-7	NA	TRBV27	CASSSREDRYEQYF	TGTGCCAGCAGTTCACGGGAGGACAGGTACGAGCAGTACTTC
TRBD2	TRBJ2-5	NA	TRBV5-8	CASSLALTSGTETQYF	TGTGCCAGCAGCTTGGCTCTGACTAGCGGGACTGAGACCCAGTACTTC
NA	TRBJ2-5	NA	TRBV19	CASSGPGTRRETQYF	TGTGCCAGTAGTGGCCCCGGGACCCGAAGGGAGACCCAGTACTTC
NA	TRBJ1-1	NA	TRBV12-3/TRBV12-4	CASSLGRGAEAFF	TGTGCCAGCAGCCTGGGCAGGGGCGCTGAAGCTTTCTTT
NA	TRBJ2-5	NA	TRBV7-9	CASSLGSQETQYF	TGTGCCAGCAGCTTAGGTAGCCAAGAGACCCAGTACTTC
NA	TRBJ2-3	NA	TRBV7-9	CASSPPSVGDTQYF	TGTGCCAGCAGCCCACCTAGCGTTGGAGATACGCAGTATTTT
TRBD1	TRBJ1-4	NA	TRBV6-2/TRBV6-3	CASSYVSRDRVRVEKLFF	TGTGCCAGCAGTTACGTATCCCGGGACAGGGTTCGGGTTGAAAAACTGTTTTTT
NA	TRBJ1-2	NA	TRBV7-9	CASSLAAPIGYTF	TGTGCCAGCAGCTTAGCGGCTCCCATTGGCTACACCTTC
TRBD2	TRBJ2-1	NA	TRBV15	CATSGTLATSSYNEQFF	TGTGCCACCAGCGGTACACTAGCGACTAGCTCCTACAATGAGCAGTTCTTC
TRBD2	TRBJ2-3	NA	TRBV25-1	CASSESWLAGAKTGTQYF	TGTGCCAGCAGTGAATCATGGCTAGCGGGAGCAAAAACCGGTACGCAGTATTTT
NA	TRBJ1-1	once	TRBV28	CASSLWAAEAFF	TGTGCCAGCAGTTTATGGGCGGCTGAAGCTTTCTTT
TRBD2	TRBJ2-1	NA	TRBV19	CASSASGGTSGRTYNEQFF	TGTGCCAGTAGTGCCTCCGGAGGGACTAGCGGGAGGACCTACAATGAGCAGTTCTTC
TRBD2	TRBJ2-3	NA	TRBV19	CASRRSGGSTDTQYF	TGTGCCAGTAGAAGGAGCGGGGGTAGCACAGATACGCAGTATTTT
NA	TRBJ1-6	NA	TRBV6-5	CASSPRGINSPLHF	TGTGCCAGCAGCCCGAGGGGGATTAATTCACCCCTCCACTTT
NA	TRBJ2-5	NA	TRBV27	CASSRPGETQYF	TGTGCCAGCAGCCGTCCGGGGGAGACCCAGTACTTC
NA	TRBJ2-1	NA	TRBV18	CASSPNDGHNEQFF	TGTGCCAGCTCACCCAACGACGGCCACAATGAGCAGTTCTTC
NA	TRBJ2-3	NA	TRBV7-3	CASSLTTSAGDTQYF	TGTGCCAGCAGCTTAACGACTAGTGCTGGAGATACGCAGTATTTT
TRBD1	TRBJ1-2	once	TRBV28	CASSSAATGGLNGYTF	TGTGCCAGCAGTTCAGCGGCAACAGGGGGGTTGAATGGCTACACCTTC
NA	TRBJ1-1	once	TRBV6-5	CASSRSRENTEAFF	TGTGCCAGCAGTAGGTCGCGGGAGAACACTGAAGCTTTCTTT
NA	TRBJ2-7	NA	TRBV2	CASSRDTSYEQYF	TGTGCCAGCAGTCGGGACACCTCCTACGAGCAGTACTTC
NA	TRBJ1-1	NA	TRBV4-1	CASSSRRNTEAFF	TGCGCCAGCAGCTCCCGGCGGAACACTGAAGCTTTCTTT
TRBD1	TRBJ1-5	NA	TRBV30	CAWSHGTVNQPQHF	TGTGCCTGGAGTCACGGGACAGTTAATCAGCCCCAGCATTTT
TRBD1	TRBJ1-1	NA	TRBV5-1	CASSPGQGGTEAFF	TGCGCCAGCAGCCCCGGACAGGGGGGGACTGAAGCTTTCTTT
NA	TRBJ1-5	NA	TRBV3-1/TRBV3-2	CASSQVESQPQHF	TGTGCCAGCAGCCAAGTCGAGTCCCAGCCCCAGCATTTT
NA	TRBJ2-6	NA	TRBV10-3	CAIRDSSGANVLTF	TGTGCCATCAGGGACAGCTCTGGGGCCAACGTCCTGACTTTC
TRBD1	TRBJ1-1	once	TRBV7-9	CASSSTWTGPEAFF	TGTGCCAGCAGCTCAACCTGGACAGGACCTGAAGCTTTCTTT
TRBD1	TRBJ2-3	once	TRBV7-8	CASSLALVTGLADTQYF	TGTGCCAGCAGCTTAGCGCTGGTGACAGGGTTGGCAGATACGCAGTATTTT
NA	TRBJ2-1	NA	TRBV7-9	CASSLLPDGLNEQFF	TGTGCCAGCAGCTTATTGCCGGACGGACTAAATGAGCAGTTCTTC
TRBD1	TRBJ1-5	NA	TRBV2	CASGTGAQPQHF	TGTGCCAGCGGCACAGGGGCCCAGCCCCAGCATTTT
NA	TRBJ1-6	NA	TRBV7-9	CASSHDGGLNSPLHF	TGTGCCAGCAGCCACGACGGGGGGCTTAATTCACCCCTCCACTTT
NA	TRBJ2-1	NA	TRBV18	CASSENTASSYNEQFF	TGTGCCAGCTCTGAGAATACAGCCAGCTCCTACAATGAGCAGTTCTTC
NA	TRBJ1-5	NA	TRBV3-1/TRBV3-2	CASSRRGGNQPQHF	TGTGCCAGCAGCCGCCGTGGAGGCAATCAGCCCCAGCATTTT
NA	TRBJ2-1	NA	TRBV5-6	CASSLGPGPYNEQFF	TGTGCCAGCAGCTTGGGTCCAGGACCGTACAATGAGCAGTTCTTC
TRBD1	TRBJ1-2	NA	TRBV18	CASSRTGERNGYTF	TGTGCCAGCTCCCGGACAGGGGAAAGAAATGGCTACACCTTC
NA	TRBJ2-3	NA	TRBV2	CASRPDRSTDTQYF	TGTGCCAGCAGACCCGACAGGAGCACAGATACGCAGTATTTT
NA	TRBJ2-1	NA	TRBV18	CASSPLPPGDNEQFF	TGTGCCAGCTCACCTCTCCCCCCAGGGGACAATGAGCAGTTCTTC
TRBD1	TRBJ2-7	NA	TRBV19	CASSIQGAWEQYF	TGTGCCAGTAGTATCCAGGGGGCTTGGGAGCAGTACTTC
NA	TRBJ2-7	once	TRBV11-3	CASSPGAPGEQYF	TGTGCCAGCAGCCCGGGGGCCCCTGGCGAGCAGTACTTC
NA	TRBJ2-3	NA	TRBV5-4	CASSLGAPSTDTQYF	TGTGCCAGCAGCTTGGGAGCGCCGAGCACAGATACGCAGTATTTT
NA	TRBJ2-3	once	TRBV4-1	CASSQVRTRTDTQYF	TGCGCCAGCAGCCAAGTTCGGACACGCACAGATACGCAGTATTTT
NA	TRBJ2-2	NA	TRBV7-9	CASSLLPGGETGELFF	TGTGCCAGCAGCTTACTTCCAGGGGGGGAGACCGGGGAGCTGTTTTTT
TRBD1	TRBJ1-5	NA	TRBV20-1	CSAKRTGGRF	TGCAGTGCTAAACGGACAGGGGGCCGTTTT
TRBD2	TRBJ2-3	NA	TRBV11-2	CASSIIAGGLTDTQYF	TGTGCCAGCAGCATCATAGCGGGAGGACTCACAGATACGCAGTATTTT
NA	TRBJ1-3	NA	TRBV10-3	CAISDSSSGNTIYF	TGTGCCATCAGTGATTCAAGCTCTGGAAACACCATATATTTT
NA	TRBJ1-2	NA	TRBV28	CASKGAAMFYGYTF	TGTGCCAGCAAAGGGGCAGCAATGTTCTATGGCTACACCTTC
NA	TRBJ2-5	NA	TRBV27	CASSSGAGWETQYF	TGTGCCAGCAGCTCAGGTGCCGGGTGGGAGACCCAGTACTTC
NA	TRBJ2-7	NA	TRBV7-3	CASSATGTAGEQYF	TGTGCCAGCAGCGCGACCGGGACGGCGGGGGAGCAGTACTTC